Listed here are 9 T cell receptor beta chains from one sample, sequenced in a study of shared clonotypes between healthy human individuals. TCRdb keeps only in-frame clones here, not all; method: immunoSEQ multiplex PCR. The data show about 480,000 clones, 75% to 85% seen once. The sample consisted of PBMCs. These receptors were collected from a woman aged 40 to 49 in good health. Some clones in this sample may be carry-over from other donors' samples.

The gene calls are TRBV28 and TRBJ1-5; D ambiguous. The CDR3 runs to 13 residues. V dropped 3 bases and J dropped 6 bases, with 9 bases sitting between them. From germline, CDR1 is MDHEN and CDR2 SYDVKM. CDR3 protein: CASSLSRVQPQHF. CDR3 DNA sequence: TGTGCCAGCAGTTTGAGTCGGGTTCAGCCCCAGCATTTT.

The rearrangement joins TRBV7-9 to TRBJ2-5; no reliable D call. The germline gives CDR1 SEHNR, CDR2 FQNEAQ (reference sequence). The CDR3 has 12 amino acids. Trimming removed 5 bases from V and 7 bases from J, with 11 bases in between. Written as DNA, the CDR3 is TGTGCCAGCAGCCCCGGCCGTGGGACCCAGTACTTC. It codes for CASSPGRGTQYF.

This rearrangement joins TRBV7-2 to TRBJ1-3; 9 bases are a match to TRBD1. Trimming took 1 base from V and 3 from J; bases not matched to a gene: 4. In germline, CDR1 is SGHTA, CDR2 FQGNSA. The CDR3 extends over 16 amino acids. CDR3 sequence reads: CASSLEQGAYGNTIYF. CDR3 bases: TGTGCCAGCAGCTTAGAACAGGGGGCATATGGAAACACCATATATTTT.

The chain has TRBV11-2 and TRBJ2-1; 10 nucleotides align to TRBD2. The CDR3 is 16 residues long. In germline, CDR1 is SGHAT, CDR2 FQNNGV. The ends lost 7 bases at V and 4 bases at J; junction bases unmatched: 10. CDR3 amino acids: CASTLGLAANYNEQFF. In nucleotides, the CDR3 is TGTGCCAGCACCCTAGGACTAGCGGCAAATTACAATGAGCAGTTCTTC. Combining the CDR3 with reference TRBV11-2 and TRBJ2-1 gives the whole variable domain EAGVAQSPRYKIIEKRQSVAFWCNPISGHATLYWYQQILGQGPKLLIQFQNNGVVDDSQLPKDRFSAERLKGVDSTLKIQPAKLEDSAVYLCASTLGLAANYNEQFFGPGTRLTVL.

The rearrangement uses TRBV7-2 and TRBJ2-1, with 11 positions matching TRBD2. The CDR3 totals 17 residues. Germline V lookup: CDR1 SGHTA, CDR2 FQGNSA. With 3 bases clipped from V and 0 bases from J, the junction kept 4 bases outside the gene matches. CDR3 region: CASSFLAGGNSYNEQFF. In DNA form, the CDR3 reads TGTGCCAGCAGCTTCCTAGCGGGAGGCAACTCCTACAATGAGCAGTTCTTC.

This clone has at least ten counts. This chain links TRBV28 with TRBJ1-1; 8 bases match TRBD1. J gave up 8 bases and V 6 bases, and 14 bases lay outside the gene matches. Germline V gives CDR1 MDHEN, CDR2 SYDVKM. The CDR3 runs 15 residues. CDR3 sequence: CASSPFAGGIGEAFF. The CDR3 DNA reads TGTGCCAGCAGCCCCTTTGCAGGGGGCATAGGGGAAGCTTTCTTT.

This clone was detected only once. The rearrangement links TRBV11-2 to TRBJ1-2, with 7 nucleotides matching TRBD1. With V trimmed by 5 bases and J by 2 bases, 5 bases remained unmatched. Germline-derived CDR1 and CDR2 are SGHAT and FQNNGV. The CDR3 is made up of 14 amino acids. The CDR3 DNA sequence: TGTGCCAGCAGCAACCTACAGGGGAACTATGGCTACACCTTC. Translated: CASSNLQGNYGYTF.

V and J are TRBV9 and TRBJ2-2; D is possibly TRBD2 (6 bases). Trimming took 4 bases from V and 1 from J, leaving 14 bases between them. Germline CDR1 reads SGDLS; CDR2 reads YYNGEE. The CDR3 loop spans 16 amino acids. CDR3 amino acids: CASSPAGRRNTGELFF. CDR3 bases: TGTGCCAGCAGCCCTGCGGGGAGGAGGAACACCGGGGAGCTGTTTTTT.

The chain uses TRBV18 and TRBJ1-5; D might be TRBD1 (5 bases). With 3 bases removed from V and 7 bases from J, the gap between germline ends came to 13 bases. This CDR3 has 14 residues. Looked up from germline, CDR1 is KGHSH and CDR2 is LQKENI. CDR3 in DNA: TGTGCCAGCTCACCCGGAGGCGGGGGACAGCCCCAGCATTTT. Encoded protein: CASSPGGGGQPQHF.